This TCR beta chain was documented in a study of T cell responses to AZD1222 COVID-19 vaccine. Second-dose intervals near 4 or 12 weeks were combined. This CDR3 region has 15 residues. The germline V gene encodes CDR1 LNHDA and CDR2 SQIVND (reference sequence). V was trimmed by 7 bases and J by 6 bases, leaving 19 bases between them. As for this clone: Its target is unknown.

Some clones are missing from TCRdb's copy, which holds only in-frame ones; the method was immunoSEQ multiplex PCR. The sample lists approximately 150,000 clones; 90% to 95% were seen once. Points from the study as a whole: Spike-specific TCR breadth rose after two AZD1222 doses, and depth rose as well. Among spike-specific TCRs, nearly half reportedly target unmutated variant regions. Spike regions recognized by vaccine-associated CD4 TCRs spanned the protein, led by 160-218 and 743-854.

The receptor's source is an adult who received the AZD1222 COVID-19 vaccine. The gene calls are TRBV19 and TRBJ1-5; no clear D gene. Sequenced here: peripheral blood, sampled 28 days after the second AZD1222 dose. CDR3 protein: CASTHRQLGGQPQHF. The DNA of the CDR3 is TGTGCCAGTACCCATAGACAACTAGGAGGTCAGCCCCAGCATTTT.